The T cell receptor beta chain under discussion was sequenced for a study of beta chain features in type 1 diabetes. General study points: Overrepresentation of cells with high TCR expression could result from cDNA sequencing.

This clone was counted between two and nine times. Its antigen is as yet unknown. Expressed TCRB transcripts were sequenced, since all the RNA that had been isolated was reverse transcribed. Some clones are missing from TCRdb's copy, which holds only in-frame ones; the method was immunoSEQ multiplex PCR. The sample has 300,000 to 450,000 clones, 10% to 15% seen once. The CDR3 runs to 13 residues. Trimming left V 5 bases short and J 3 bases short, with 10 bases between. Germline CDR1 SQVTM, CDR2 ANQGSEA. The source of this sequence is a man aged 18 to 30 in good health. Material for sequencing was naive CD4+ T cells from blood. The V gene is TRBV29-1, the J gene TRBJ1-4; perhaps TRBD1 as D (5 bases). The CDR3 region has the DNA TGCAGCGTTCGCCGGGGGGCTAATGAAAAACTGTTTTTT. It is translated as CSVRRGANEKLFF. The full variable domain, in which reference TRBV29-1 and TRBJ1-4 provide the parts outside the CDR3, is SAVISQKPSRDICQRGTSLTIQCQVDSQVTMMFWYRQQPGQSLTLIATANQGSEATYESGFVIDKFPISRPNLTFSTLTVSNMSPEDSSIYLCSVRRGANEKLFFGSGTQLSVL.